One sample yielded the 19 T cell receptor beta chains listed below, sequenced in a study of T cell responses to AZD1222 COVID-19 vaccine. Profiled with immunoSEQ multiplex PCR; TCRdb holds only in-frame clones, not every one. The sample lists just under 100,000 clones; roughly 88% were seen once. Sample: peripheral blood, taken on day 0 of AZD1222 vaccination. The receptor source for this set is an adult in good health.

This chain uses TRBV10-1 with TRBJ2-2; 9 positions agree with TRBD1. V shed 6 bases, J shed 4 bases, and the junction held 3 bases outside the gene matches. The CDR3 loop spans 14 amino acids. Germline loops: CDR1 WNHNN, CDR2 SYGVQD (reference sequence). CDR3 nucleotides: TGCGCCAGCAGACAGGGGGCCGGCACCGGGGAGCTGTTTTTT. It specifies CASRQGAGTGELFF.

The J gene is TRBJ1-2, the V gene TRBV5-6; the D is unclear. Per germline, CDR1 SGHDT and CDR2 YYEEEE. Between the trimmed V and J ends, which lost 0 bases and 4 bases, there was a span of 4 bases. This CDR3 spans 12 amino acids. CDR3 residues: CASSLAGYGYTF. In nucleotides, the CDR3 is TGTGCCAGCAGCTTGGCTGGCTATGGCTACACCTTC.

This sequence joins TRBV5-1 and TRBJ2-7; no clear D. Trimming removed 5 bases at V and 9 bases at J, with 15 bases between. Germline CDR1 SGHRS, CDR2 YFSETQ. This CDR3 has 12 residues. The CDR3 sequence: CASSLDGLLQYF. DNA for the CDR3: TGCGCCAGCAGTCTCGACGGGCTCCTGCAGTACTTC.

The chain links TRBV19 to TRBJ1-5, with D possibly being TRBD1 (5 bases). Germline lookup yields CDR1 LNHDA and CDR2 SQIVND (reference sequence). V lost 2 bases to trimming and J lost 2 bases, with 13 bases between them. CDR3 length: 16 residues. The CDR3 is CASSINSGGGNQPQHF. The CDR3 bases are TGTGCCAGTAGTATAAACTCGGGGGGAGGCAATCAGCCCCAGCATTTT. Filled out from reference TRBV19 and TRBJ1-5, the complete variable domain reads DGGITQSPKYLFRKEGQNVTLSCEQNLNHDAMYWYRQDPGQGLRLIYYSQIVNDFQKGDIAEGYSVSREKKESFPLTVTSAQKNPTAFYLCASSINSGGGNQPQHFGDGTRLSIL.

This clone has a handful of counts. The chain couples TRBV6-2 or TRBV6-3 to TRBJ1-2; TRBD1 is a possible D gene (6 bases). The CDR3 is 14 residues long. V was clipped by 4 bases and J by 0 bases, with 9 bases between them. Germline CDR1 is MNHEY and CDR2 is SVGEGT. This CDR3 reads CASSLGAPNYGYTF. As DNA, the CDR3 is TGTGCCAGCAGTTTGGGGGCTCCTAACTATGGCTACACCTTC.

The V call is TRBV19, the J call TRBJ2-6; D not resolved. This CDR3 comprises 14 residues. Germline loops: CDR1 LNHDA, CDR2 SQIVND (reference sequence). The V end lost 9 bases, the J end lost 4 bases, and 13 bases lay between the germline ends. In DNA, the CDR3 is TGTGCCAGCGATTCTAGGTCGGGGGCCAACGTCCTGACTTTC. Its translation is CASDSRSGANVLTF.

J is TRBJ2-7 and V is TRBV5-1; weak D call: TRBD1 (7 bases). CDR1 is SGHRS and CDR2 is YFSETQ in the germline V gene. Trimming took 4 bases from V and 3 from J, leaving 17 bases between them. The CDR3 sequence is 15 residues long. CDR3 in amino acids: CASSAGGTANYEQYF. CDR3 bases: TGCGCCAGCAGCGCCGGCGGGACAGCCAACTACGAGCAGTACTTC.

This sequence joins TRBV19 and TRBJ2-4; 10 nucleotides agree with TRBD2. The CDR3 extends over 12 amino acids. Germline V gene lookup returns CDR1 LNHDA and CDR2 SQIVND (reference sequence). The junction had 4 bases not matched to a gene; V was cut back by 3 bases and J by 14 bases. CDR3 DNA: TGTGCCAGTAGTATTGGGACTAGCGAGAAGTACTTC. Its protein is CASSIGTSEKYF.

The chain employs TRBV7-9 and TRBJ1-2; TRBD1 aligns across 9 bases. This CDR3 is built from 13 residues. V trimming: 4 bases; J trimming: 5 bases; junction bases outside the gene matches: 2. Germline V lookup: CDR1 SEHNR, CDR2 FQNEAQ (reference sequence). This CDR3 is CASSSGQGYGYTF. The DNA for the CDR3 is TGTGCCAGCAGCTCGGGACAGGGATATGGCTACACCTTC.

The rearrangement uses TRBV6-1 and TRBJ2-5; D is ambiguous. Germline assignment: CDR1 MNHNS and CDR2 SASEGT. The germline V and J ends were trimmed by 8 bases and 3 bases, with 13 bases remaining between them. The CDR3 sequence is 13 residues long. In nucleotides, the CDR3 is TGTGCCAGCCAAAACGCTGGAAAAGAGACCCAGTACTTC. Protein sequence: CASQNAGKETQYF.

V is TRBV6-5 and J is TRBJ1-3; D is unresolved. This CDR3 spans 12 amino acids. V dropped 8 bases and J dropped 1 base, with 6 bases sitting between them. The germline CDR1 and CDR2 sequences are MNHEY and SVGAGI. CDR3 region: CASGGSGNTIYF. The CDR3, as DNA: TGTGCCAGCGGAGGATCTGGAAACACCATATATTTT.

This sequence joins TRBV18 and TRBJ1-5; D gene ambiguous. The germline V gene has CDR1 KGHSH and CDR2 LQKENI. This CDR3 region has 15 residues. V lost 3 bases, J lost 0 bases, and 9 bases lay in between. Written as DNA, the CDR3 is TGTGCCAGCTCACCTCTCCCGGGTAGCAATCAGCCCCAGCATTTT. This translates into CASSPLPGSNQPQHF.

V and J are TRBV7-3 and TRBJ1-2, with 8 bases matching TRBD1. V dropped 4 bases and J dropped 7; count of bases not matched to a gene: 8. Germline V gene data show CDR1 as SGHTA and CDR2 as FQGTGA. CDR3 length: 14 amino acids. The CDR3: CASSSGTGEGGYTF. The CDR3 DNA is TGTGCCAGCAGCTCGGGGACAGGCGAAGGTGGCTACACCTTC.

The V and J genes are TRBV6-5 and TRBJ2-5, with 8 positions matching TRBD1. This CDR3 has 15 residues. Trimming took 4 bases from V and 1 from J; bases not matched to a gene: 5. Germline CDR1 reads MNHEY; CDR2 reads SVGAGI. CDR3 amino acids: CASSSPGTGQETQYF. The CDR3 DNA reads as TGTGCCAGCAGTTCGCCCGGGACAGGCCAAGAGACCCAGTACTTC.

This chain joins TRBV7-2 and TRBJ1-2; D possibly corresponds to TRBD1 (5 bases). Germline V gene lookup returns CDR1 SGHTA and CDR2 FQGNSA. V was pared by 6 bases and J by 4 bases, with 15 bases between. The CDR3 is made up of 14 amino acids. As DNA, the CDR3 is TGTGCCAGCAGTCGCGACCCAGGGACCTATGGCTACACCTTC. Protein: CASSRDPGTYGYTF.

The CDR3 sequence: CASSLGGGPPNTGELFF. CDR3 nucleotides: TGTGCCAGCAGCTTAGGCGGGGGCCCCCCGAACACCGGGGAGCTGTTTTTT. The V and J genes are TRBV7-2 and TRBJ2-2; TRBD2 might be the D (7 bases). Trimming left V 1 base short and J 0 bases short, with 12 bases between. The CDR3 consists of 17 residues. Germline V lookup: CDR1 SGHTA, CDR2 FQGNSA. The full variable domain, rest sourced from reference TRBV7-2 and TRBJ2-2, is GAGVSQSPSNKVTEKGKDVELRCDPISGHTALYWYRQSLGQGLEFLIYFQGNSAPDKSGLPSDRFSAERTGGSVSTLTIQRTQQEDSAVYLCASSLGGGPPNTGELFFGEGSRLTVL.

The V gene is TRBV2, the J gene TRBJ1-2; TRBD1 is a possible D gene (6 bases). Germline loops: CDR1 SNHLY, CDR2 FYNNEI. This CDR3 contains 12 residues. The V gene lost 10 bases and the J gene lost 7 bases, with 16 bases spanning the gap. CDR3 sequence reads: CATSLEGGGYTF. The CDR3, as DNA: TGTGCCACCTCCCTCGAGGGGGGTGGCTACACCTTC.

The rearrangement joins TRBV29-1 to TRBJ1-2; D uncertain. CDR3 length: 14 residues. CDR1 SQVTM and CDR2 ANQGSEA come from the germline V gene. Trimming removed 6 bases from V and 0 bases from J, with 14 bases in between. The CDR3 sequence is CSVDRAGANYGYTF. CDR3 DNA: TGCAGCGTCGACCGGGCCGGCGCTAACTATGGCTACACCTTC.

This chain links TRBV6-5 with TRBJ1-4; D might be TRBD1 (5 bases). V gave up 8 bases and J gave up 2 bases, with 12 bases separating them. In germline, CDR1 is MNHEY, CDR2 SVGAGI. CDR3 length: 14 residues. Written as DNA, the CDR3 is TGTGCCAGCCGGTCGGCAGGGACTAATGAAAAACTGTTTTTT. Its protein is CASRSAGTNEKLFF.